These 22 T cell receptor beta chains originate from one sample sequenced in a study of spatial heterogeneity in lung cancer. One entry per CDR3 protein results from TCRdb running MiXCR on the 5' RACE reads. The sample yields some 41,000 distinct CDR3 sequences, roughly a tenth seen once. Documented time point: blood at routine non-recurrence follow-up after resection. Sequenced here: PBMCs, sampled at follow-up. The receptors were gathered from a female donor with early-stage non-small cell lung cancer.

This clonotype appeared many times. The V call is TRBV29-1, the J call TRBJ2-7; TRBD1 is a possible D gene (5 bases). The germline CDR1 and CDR2 sequences are SQVTM and ANQGSEA. The germline V and J ends were trimmed by 6 bases and 3 bases, with 12 bases remaining between them. This CDR3 is 12 amino acids long. CDR3 sequence: CSVRQWGYEQYF. DNA of the CDR3: TGCAGCGTACGACAGTGGGGCTACGAGCAGTACTTC.

A note on this clonotype: This clone may be a read error of a much larger clone one base away. The gene calls are TRBV18 and TRBJ2-7, with unresolved D. The V gene lost 3 bases and the J gene lost 1 base, with 13 bases spanning the gap. The CDR3 totals 15 residues. CDR1 KGHSH and CDR2 LQKENI come from the germline V gene. Here the CDR3 reads CASSPLKPVSYEQYF. In DNA form, the CDR3 reads TGTGCCAGCTCACCTCTCAAGCCGGTTTCCTACGAGCAGTACTTC.

The rearrangement joins TRBV5-1 to TRBJ1-3; D call uncertain. Trimming cost V 4 bases and J 7 bases, with 15 bases left between them. Germline V gene lookup returns CDR1 SGHRS and CDR2 YFSETQ. There are 14 residues in the CDR3. For the CDR3, the DNA is TGCGCCAGCAGCCCAACGGGTGGGGAGAACACCATATATTTT. Encoded protein: CASSPTGGENTIYF.

This clonotype was picked up a small number of times. The chain employs TRBV18 and TRBJ2-4, with D possibly TRBD1 on 6 matching bases. The germline CDR1 and CDR2 sequences are KGHSH and LQKENI. The length of the CDR3 is 17 residues. Trimming took off 0 bases at V and 5 bases at J, with 17 bases between the two ends. CDR3 sequence (DNA): TGTGCCAGCTCACCACCGGCAGGGGACCATGACGAAAACATTCAGTACTTC. This gives the protein CASSPPAGDHDENIQYF.

This clonotype was detected ten times or more. The chain is built from TRBV20-1 and TRBJ2-3, with TRBD2 as a possible D gene (6 bases). The CDR3 covers 15 residues. Trimming took 5 bases from V and 4 from J, leaving 19 bases between them. Germline CDR1 and CDR2: DFQATT and SNEGSKA (reference sequence). CDR3: CSAGRGGLGADTQYF. CDR3 bases: TGCAGTGCTGGCCGTGGAGGGCTCGGCGCAGATACGCAGTATTTT.

This clonotype was observed a few times. V and J are TRBV11-2 and TRBJ2-3; a possible D gene is TRBD1 (5 bases). The CDR3 is 15 residues long. CDR1 and CDR2 from the germline V gene are SGHAT and FQNNGV. V was trimmed by 3 bases and J by 4 bases, leaving 14 bases between them. The CDR3 nucleotides read TGTGCCAGCAGCTTTGCGCAGGGTCCCGCAGATACGCAGTATTTT. As protein: CASSFAQGPADTQYF.

The table lists this clonotype with a few counts. V gene TRBV12-3 or TRBV12-4 combines with J gene TRBJ1-4, with TRBD1 identical over 11 bases. Unmatched junction bases numbered 7, after V lost 5 bases and J lost 8 bases. The CDR3 has 15 amino acids. The CDR3 is CASSLGQGASEKLFF. The CDR3 DNA sequence: TGTGCCAGCAGTCTCGGACAGGGGGCGAGCGAAAAACTGTTTTTT.

This clonotype was seen ten or more times. The chain is built from TRBV7-6 and TRBJ2-3; 10 bases match TRBD2. J was trimmed by 7 bases and V by 1 base; bases with no gene match: 8. The germline V gene encodes CDR1 SGHVS and CDR2 FNYEAQ. CDR3 length: 16 residues. Written as DNA, the CDR3 is TGTGCCAGCAGCTTAGAAGCAAGCGGGGGGGGAAATACGCAGTATTTT. Amino acids: CASSLEASGGGNTQYF.

The rearrangement uses TRBV12-3 or TRBV12-4 and TRBJ2-3; 7 bases match TRBD2. Trimming cost V 7 bases and J 0 bases; bases outside gene matches: 7. The CDR3 spans 15 residues. CDR3 region: CASTLGGSSTDTQYF. CDR3 coding DNA: TGTGCCAGCACTTTGGGAGGGTCCAGCACAGATACGCAGTATTTT.

There are a few counts of this clonotype. The chain couples TRBV29-1 to TRBJ1-1; perhaps TRBD1 as D (6 bases). The germline V gene encodes CDR1 SQVTM and CDR2 ANQGSEA. The CDR3 loop spans 13 amino acids. V lost 1 base and J 1 base, leaving 7 bases between the germline ends. Here the CDR3 DNA reads TGCAGCGTTGAAGGACAGGAGAACACTGAAGCTTTCTTT. Translated: CSVEGQENTEAFF. Full variable domain (rest looked up from reference TRBV29-1 and TRBJ1-1): SAVISQKPSRDICQRGTSLTIQCQVDSQVTMMFWYRQQPGQSLTLIATANQGSEATYESGFVIDKFPISRPNLTFSTLTVSNMSPEDSSIYLCSVEGQENTEAFFGQGTRLTVV.

The sample holds many counts of this clonotype. The chain couples TRBV29-1 to TRBJ2-2; no reliable D call. This CDR3 has 13 residues. V lost 6 bases and J lost 4, with 12 bases in between. Germline loops: CDR1 SQVTM, CDR2 ANQGSEA. CDR3 DNA: TGCAGCGTCGCACCAACCCTCACCGGGGAGCTGTTTTTT. Translating it yields CSVAPTLTGELFF.

There are many counts of this clonotype. V gene TRBV7-6 combines with J gene TRBJ2-3; TRBD2 matches 10 bases. The CDR3 extends over 16 amino acids. V lost 6 bases to trimming and J lost 5 bases; unmatched junction nucleotides: 11. Germline V lookup: CDR1 SGHVS, CDR2 FNYEAQ. The DNA for the CDR3 is TGTGCCAGCAGACCCGTCGCTAGCGGGGGAAGAGATACGCAGTATTTT. This sequence encodes CASRPVASGGRDTQYF. Full variable domain (remainder filled in from reference TRBV7-6 and TRBJ2-3): GAGVSQSPRYKVTKRGQDVALRCDPISGHVSLYWYRQALGQGPEFLTYFNYEAQQDKSGLPNDRFSAERPEGSISTLTIQRTEQRDSAMYRCASRPVASGGRDTQYFGPGTRLTVL.

The chain employs TRBV7-8 and TRBJ1-1, with D maybe TRBD1 (5 bases). The CDR3 covers 15 residues. CDR1 SGHVS and CDR2 FQNEAQ come from the germline V gene. Trimming removed 3 bases at V and 12 bases at J, with 23 bases between. The CDR3 region is CASSFQGRDFPESFF. CDR3 DNA sequence: TGTGCCAGCAGCTTTCAGGGCAGGGATTTCCCCGAATCTTTCTTT. The whole variable domain, remainder taken from reference TRBV7-8 and TRBJ1-1, is GAGVSQSPRYKVAKRGQDVALRCDPISGHVSLFWYQQALGQGPEFLTYFQNEAQLDKSGLPSDRFFAERPEGSVSTLKIQRTQQEDSAVYLCASSFQGRDFPESFFGQGTRLTVV.

The chain employs TRBV5-1 and TRBJ1-1; TRBD1 agrees at 9 bases. V shed 4 bases and J 5 bases; nucleotides not matched to a gene: 6. The CDR3 runs 14 residues. The germline gives CDR1 SGHRS, CDR2 YFSETQ. The CDR3 region has the DNA TGCGCCAGCAGCCCGGGACAGGGAGGAACTGAAGCTTTCTTT. As protein: CASSPGQGGTEAFF. Full variable domain (remainder filled in from reference TRBV5-1 and TRBJ1-1): KAGVTQTPRYLIKTRGQQVTLSCSPISGHRSVSWYQQTPGQGLQFLFEYFSETQRNKGNFPGRFSGRQFSNSRSEMNVSTLELGDSALYLCASSPGQGGTEAFFGQGTRLTVV.

This clonotype showed up many times. This chain connects TRBV2 to TRBJ1-1, with TRBD1 as a possible D gene (6 bases). Looked up from germline, CDR1 is SNHLY and CDR2 is FYNNEI. The CDR3 consists of 16 residues. The V gene lost 4 bases and the J gene lost 3 bases, with 18 bases spanning the gap. CDR3 nucleotide sequence: TGTGCCAGCAGTGCTACAGGGCGGGTGGTCGACACTGAAGCTTTCTTT. Residues: CASSATGRVVDTEAFF.

J is TRBJ2-7 and V is TRBV20-1, with TRBD2 identical over 8 bases. V was clipped by 2 bases and J by 5 bases; unmatched bases: 5. In germline, CDR1 is DFQATT, CDR2 SNEGSKA (reference sequence). The CDR3 has 13 residues. CDR3 in amino acids: CSARLAGGHEQYF. CDR3 DNA sequence: TGCAGTGCTAGATTGGCGGGGGGCCACGAGCAGTACTTC.

This clonotype appeared many times. The chain is built from TRBV5-1 and TRBJ1-1, with 9 positions matching TRBD1. This CDR3 has 11 residues. Trimming removed 4 bases from V and 13 bases from J; junction bases left unmatched: 5. CDR1 and CDR2 from the germline V gene are SGHRS and YFSETQ. The CDR3 DNA follows: TGCGCCAGCAGCCGGGGACAGGGAAATTTCTTT. Protein: CASSRGQGNFF.

This clonotype was observed a few times. The J gene is TRBJ2-1, the V gene TRBV15, with 8 bases lining up with TRBD2. There are 17 residues in the CDR3. CDR1 and CDR2 (germline): LNHNV, YYDKDF (reference sequence). V dropped 5 bases and J dropped 4; count of bases not matched to a gene: 13. CDR3 sequence: CATSSEQGLGQYNEQFF. CDR3 bases: TGTGCCACCAGCTCAGAACAGGGACTAGGCCAATACAATGAGCAGTTCTTC.

This clonotype was recorded a few times. This chain uses TRBV30 with TRBJ2-3; D is unresolved. This CDR3 is 13 amino acids long. Germline loops: CDR1 GTSNPN, CDR2 SVGIG (reference sequence). The V and J ends lost 2 bases and 5 bases respectively, with 11 bases between them. The CDR3 is CAWSQTLGDTQYF. The CDR3 DNA is TGTGCCTGGAGTCAGACCCTGGGAGATACGCAGTATTTT.

Remarks on this clonotype: An end of the junction differs from the germline gene, which may be a read error. This chain joins TRBV2 and TRBJ2-7, with D possibly TRBD1 on 6 matching bases. The CDR3 loop spans 14 amino acids. Per the germline V gene, CDR1 is SNHLY and CDR2 is FYNNEI. The CDR3 sequence is CASRDDTGPGGLDF. The CDR3 nucleotides read TGTGCCAGCAGAGACGATACAGGGCCAGGCGGCCTAGACTTC.

This clonotype was seen ten or more times. The genes are TRBV12-3 or TRBV12-4 and TRBJ2-7; the match to TRBD1 covers 7 bases. The CDR3 runs 15 residues. The junction had 10 bases not matched to a gene; V was cut back by 6 bases and J by 2 bases. The CDR3 sequence: CASSHAGTDPYEQYF. DNA for the CDR3: TGTGCCAGCAGCCACGCCGGGACAGACCCCTACGAGCAGTACTTC.

The chain joins TRBV3-1 to TRBJ2-5; 7 bases agree with TRBD2. The CDR3 runs to 12 residues. The V gene end was trimmed by 4 bases and the J gene end by 10 bases; junction bases not matched to a gene: 6. Germline V CDR1 and CDR2: LGHDT, YNNKEL (reference sequence). CDR3 bases: TGTGCCAGCAGCCCCAGTCTAGCGGACCAGTACTTC. This codes for CASSPSLADQYF.